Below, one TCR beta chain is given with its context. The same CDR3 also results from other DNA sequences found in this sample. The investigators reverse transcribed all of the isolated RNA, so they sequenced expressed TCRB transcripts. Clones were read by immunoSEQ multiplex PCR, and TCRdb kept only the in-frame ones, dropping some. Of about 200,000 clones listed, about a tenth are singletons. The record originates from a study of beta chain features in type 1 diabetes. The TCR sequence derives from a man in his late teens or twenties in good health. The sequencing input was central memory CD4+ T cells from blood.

The CDR3 loop reads CASSLALAGSYNEQFF. Here the CDR3 DNA reads TGTGCCAGCAGCTTAGCGCTGGCGGGCTCCTACAATGAGCAGTTCTTC. V usage is TRBV7-9 and J usage is TRBJ2-1; D might be TRBD2 (5 bases). V lost 0 bases, J lost 0 bases, and 9 bases lay in between. This CDR3 has 16 amino acids. From germline, CDR1 is SEHNR and CDR2 FQNEAQ (reference sequence).